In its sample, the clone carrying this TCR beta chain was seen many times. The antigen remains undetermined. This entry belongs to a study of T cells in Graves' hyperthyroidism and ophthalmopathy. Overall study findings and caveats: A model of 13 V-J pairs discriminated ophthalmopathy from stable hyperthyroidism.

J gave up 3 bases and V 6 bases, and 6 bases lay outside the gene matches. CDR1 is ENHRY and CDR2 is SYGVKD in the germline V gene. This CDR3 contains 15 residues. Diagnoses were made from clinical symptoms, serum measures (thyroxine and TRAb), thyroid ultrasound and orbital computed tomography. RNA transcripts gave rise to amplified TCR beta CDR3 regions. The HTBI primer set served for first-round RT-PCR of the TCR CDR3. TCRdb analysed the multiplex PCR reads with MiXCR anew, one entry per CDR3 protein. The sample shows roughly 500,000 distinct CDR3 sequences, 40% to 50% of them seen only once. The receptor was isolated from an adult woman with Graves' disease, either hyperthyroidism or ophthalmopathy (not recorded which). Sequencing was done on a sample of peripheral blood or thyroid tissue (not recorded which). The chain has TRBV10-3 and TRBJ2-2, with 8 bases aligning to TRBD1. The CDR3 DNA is TGTGCCATCAGCCCCGGGACAGGATACACCGGGGAGCTGTTTTTT. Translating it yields CAISPGTGYTGELFF.